The 31 T cell receptor beta chains below all came from one sample that was sequenced in a study of early T cells in non-severe SARS-CoV-2 infection. TCRdb reprocessed the 5' RACE reads with MiXCR, giving one entry per CDR3 protein. In the table there are tens of thousands of distinct CDR3 sequences, about 13% of which are singletons. Sequenced input: whole blood. The receptors come from an adult who was a healthcare worker with PCR-confirmed SARS-CoV-2 infection or an uninfected control (not recorded which).

The chain recombines TRBV20-1 with TRBJ2-5, with D unclear. Germline V CDR1 and CDR2: DFQATT, SNEGSKA (reference sequence). There are 11 residues in the CDR3. The V end was cut by 3 bases, the J end by 5 bases, with 7 bases between. CDR3 coding DNA: TGCAGTGCTAGCCTAGGGGAGACCCAGTACTTC. Its translation: CSASLGETQYF.

This clonotype occurred a few times. The chain couples TRBV4-1 to TRBJ2-5; D is undetermined. CDR3 length: 16 residues. The V gene lost 1 base and the J gene lost 2 bases, with 14 bases spanning the gap. Looked up from germline, CDR1 is MGHRA and CDR2 is YSYEKL. The CDR3 bases are TGCGCCAGCAGCCAAGTTGGTGTGGCGATTCAAGAGACCCAGTACTTC. Encoded protein: CASSQVGVAIQETQYF.

In its sample, this clonotype was seen many times. The rearrangement links TRBV5-1 to TRBJ1-5, with D perhaps TRBD1 (6 bases). V was pared by 2 bases and J by 7 bases, with 13 bases between. Germline values: CDR1 SGHRS, CDR2 YFSETQ. The CDR3 is 14 amino acids. CDR3 amino acids: CASSLPGEDQPQHF. Written as DNA, the CDR3 is TGCGCCAGCAGCTTACCAGGGGAAGACCAGCCCCAGCATTTT.

This clonotype was seen many times. V gene TRBV30 combines with J gene TRBJ1-1; D call uncertain. Between the trimmed V and J ends, which lost 3 bases and 0 bases, there was a span of 11 bases. The germline V gene has CDR1 GTSNPN and CDR2 SVGIG (reference sequence). The CDR3 extends over 14 amino acids. The CDR3 loop is CAWSGVLMNTEAFF. The CDR3 DNA reads TGTGCCTGGAGCGGTGTTTTGATGAACACTGAAGCTTTCTTT.

Many counts were recorded for this clonotype. The chain uses TRBV11-1 and TRBJ1-2, with D hard to call. The CDR3 consists of 13 residues. Germline V gene lookup returns CDR1 SGHAT and CDR2 FQDESV (reference sequence). V was clipped by 3 bases and J by 6 bases, with 11 bases between them. CDR3 region: CASSLTKFDGYTF. CDR3 DNA: TGTGCCAGCAGCTTGACCAAATTCGATGGCTACACCTTC.

This clonotype was seen at least ten times. The rearrangement links TRBV20-1 to TRBJ2-7, with 10 bases that match TRBD2. CDR1 and CDR2 (germline): DFQATT, SNEGSKA (reference sequence). V lost 0 bases, J lost 2 bases, and 7 bases stayed unmatched. The CDR3 covers 16 residues. CDR3 amino acids: CSARDLSGGRTYEQYF. CDR3 in DNA: TGCAGTGCTAGAGACCTTAGCGGGGGGCGAACCTACGAGCAGTACTTC.

The sample holds a few counts of this clonotype. The chain employs TRBV12-3 or TRBV12-4 and TRBJ1-1; possibly TRBD1 for D (5 bases). The CDR3 covers 13 residues. V lost 4 bases to trimming and J lost 4 bases, with 10 bases between them. For the CDR3, the DNA is TGTGCCAGCAGTTCTACGACAGTCACTGAAGCTTTCTTT. Amino acid sequence: CASSSTTVTEAFF.

CDR3 DNA: TGTGCCAGCAGTGCGGCGGAGACCCAGTACTTC. Translating gives CASSAAETQYF. V usage is TRBV6-1 and J usage is TRBJ2-5; no firm D call. Germline V gives CDR1 MNHNS, CDR2 SASEGT. The V gene lost 4 bases and the J gene lost 5 bases, with 5 bases spanning the gap. The CDR3 runs to 11 residues.

V gene TRBV7-9 combines with J gene TRBJ2-3, with D possibly called TRBD1 or TRBD2 (5 bases each). Germline CDR1 and CDR2: SEHNR and FQNEAQ (reference sequence). V lost 5 bases to trimming and J lost 3 bases, with 12 bases between them. This CDR3 is built from 14 residues. The CDR3 coding sequence is TGTGCCAGCAGCCGGGACCAGCTAACAGATACGCAGTATTTT. Encoded protein: CASSRDQLTDTQYF.

This clonotype has ten or more counts. The chain uses TRBV12-3 or TRBV12-4 and TRBJ2-1, with 9 nucleotides matching TRBD1. The V segment lost 6 bases and the J segment 7 bases; nucleotides outside the gene matches: 4. The CDR3 runs to 13 residues. In nucleotides, the CDR3 is TGTGCCAGCAGGGGGACAGGGTCGAATGAGCAGTTCTTC. Protein sequence: CASRGTGSNEQFF.

The chain is built from TRBV7-8 and TRBJ2-1, with unresolved D. V lost 5 bases to trimming and J lost 7 bases, with 12 bases between them. Germline V CDR1 and CDR2: SGHVS, FQNEAQ. CDR3 length: 13 residues. The CDR3 here is CASSLEIINEQFF. In DNA, the CDR3 is TGTGCCAGCAGCCTCGAGATCATAAATGAGCAGTTCTTC.

Of note for this clonotype: A much larger clone lies one base from this, so it may be a read error. The V and J genes are TRBV11-2 and TRBJ2-7; TRBD1 agrees at 7 bases. Germline lookup yields CDR1 SGHAT and CDR2 FQNNGV. J gave up 4 bases and V 0 bases, and 18 bases lay outside the gene matches. This CDR3 is 19 amino acids long. This CDR3 reads CASSLDYLSLRDSPYEQYF. DNA of the CDR3: TGTGCCAGCAGCTTAGATTATCTCTCCCTCCGGGACAGCCCTTACGAGCAGTACTTC.

This clonotype was seen more than once but under ten times. The chain combines TRBV5-1 with TRBJ2-2, with 7 positions matching TRBD2. The V and J ends lost 4 bases and 5 bases, in that order; junction bases with no gene match: 11. CDR1 is SGHRS, CDR2 YFSETQ, per germline. The CDR3 is made up of 16 amino acids. The CDR3 DNA follows: TGCGCCAGCAGCCCCTCTCCCGCGGGGGAAACCGGGGAGCTGTTTTTT. It yields the protein CASSPSPAGETGELFF.

This clonotype has ten or more counts. The CDR3 sequence is CASSEIPDTQYF. CDR3 DNA: TGTGCCAGCAGTGAAATACCAGATACGCAGTATTTT. V gene TRBV2 combines with J gene TRBJ2-3; D unclear. This CDR3 contains 12 residues. V was cut by 2 bases and J by 4 bases, with 4 bases left in between. CDR1 SNHLY and CDR2 FYNNEI come from the germline V gene.

This clonotype was seen many times. The chain carries TRBV7-9 and TRBJ2-7; maybe TRBD1 (6 bases). The V gene's germline CDR1 is SEHNR and CDR2 FQNEAQ (reference sequence). V dropped 3 bases and J dropped 1 base, with 13 bases sitting between them. The CDR3 has 15 residues. The CDR3 is CASSFQGPPSYEQYF. CDR3 nucleotides: TGTGCCAGCAGCTTTCAGGGGCCCCCATCCTACGAGCAGTACTTC.

This clonotype was found a few times. The chain couples TRBV20-1 to TRBJ2-7, with D possibly matching TRBD2 (7 bases). V was trimmed by 7 bases and J by 0 bases, leaving 16 bases between them. Germline V gene data show CDR1 as DFQATT and CDR2 as SNEGSKA (reference sequence). CDR3 length: 14 amino acids. The CDR3 bases are TGCAGTGTTGGCGGGGGCGCAAGCTCCTACGAGCAGTACTTC. Translation gives CSVGGGASSYEQYF.

The V gene is TRBV29-1, the J gene TRBJ1-1; D gene ambiguous. The germline V gene has CDR1 SQVTM and CDR2 ANQGSEA. V was trimmed by 1 base and J by 7 bases, leaving 7 bases between them. CDR3 length: 11 residues. The CDR3 sequence: CSVEVGDEAFF. The CDR3 coding sequence is TGCAGCGTTGAAGTTGGGGATGAAGCTTTCTTT.

This clonotype was observed a few times. The chain recombines TRBV20-1 with TRBJ2-3, with 14 bases fitting TRBD2. The J segment lost 11 bases and the V segment lost 6 bases, leaving 1 base of the junction unmatched. Germline loops: CDR1 DFQATT, CDR2 SNEGSKA (reference sequence). This CDR3 has 11 residues. The CDR3 region is CSAGTSGGQYF. The CDR3 coding sequence is TGCAGTGCGGGGACTAGCGGGGGGCAGTATTTT.

There are a few counts of this clonotype. The J gene is TRBJ1-1, the V gene TRBV28; D remains unclear. Germline assignment: CDR1 MDHEN and CDR2 SYDVKM. CDR3 length: 11 amino acids. Trimming removed 7 bases at V and 3 bases at J, with 6 bases between. The CDR3 DNA is TGTGCCAGCAACCAGTACACTGAAGCTTTCTTT. Its protein product is CASNQYTEAFF.

This clonotype has more than one count but fewer than ten. This rearrangement joins TRBV28 to TRBJ2-5, with D perhaps matching TRBD1 (5 bases). The CDR3 is 14 amino acids. V was cut by 7 bases and J by 1 base, with 13 bases left in between. Germline V gene sequence: CDR1 MDHEN, CDR2 SYDVKM. The CDR3, as DNA: TGTGCCAGCACTGGGCCTGACAGCCAAGAGACCCAGTACTTC. Its translation: CASTGPDSQETQYF.

This rearrangement joins TRBV9 to TRBJ1-1, with 7 bases aligning to TRBD1. The CDR3 contains 14 residues. Germline CDR1 SGDLS, CDR2 YYNGEE. Trimming cost V 4 bases and J 3 bases; bases outside gene matches: 6. In DNA form, the CDR3 reads TGTGCCAGCAGCATAAGACAGGGCGACACTGAAGCTTTCTTT. It translates to CASSIRQGDTEAFF.

This sequence joins TRBV4-1 and TRBJ2-7; D unclear. This CDR3 region has 14 residues. With 3 bases removed from V and 2 bases from J, the gap between germline ends came to 11 bases. Germline CDR1 and CDR2: MGHRA and YSYEKL. CDR3 coding DNA: TGCGCCAGCAGCCATCTCTTCGGTACCTACGAGCAGTACTTC. Its protein product is CASSHLFGTYEQYF.

This clonotype was counted at least ten times. The chain combines TRBV12-3 or TRBV12-4 with TRBJ2-4, with D perhaps matching TRBD2 (5 bases). This CDR3 spans 14 amino acids. V was clipped by 2 bases and J by 8 bases, with 13 bases between them. The CDR3 nucleotides read TGTGCCAGCAGTTTAAGGCTCCCCGGGGACATTCAGTACTTC. This encodes CASSLRLPGDIQYF.

This clonotype was seen many times. The V and J genes are TRBV28 and TRBJ1-3, with 7 bases that match TRBD1. V lost 6 bases to trimming and J lost 1 base; unmatched junction nucleotides: 9. This CDR3 comprises 16 residues. Germline values: CDR1 MDHEN, CDR2 SYDVKM. The CDR3 reads CASRAGTALSGNTIYF. The DNA for the CDR3 is TGTGCCAGCAGGGCCGGGACAGCCCTTTCTGGAAACACCATATATTTT.

In its sample, this clonotype was seen a few times. The chain joins TRBV27 to TRBJ2-7; 7 bases map to TRBD1. The J segment lost 7 bases and the V segment lost 5 bases, leaving 5 bases of the junction unmatched. From germline, CDR1 is MNHEY and CDR2 SMNVEV (reference sequence). The CDR3 has 12 residues. Here the CDR3 reads CASSPQGVEQYF. The CDR3 bases are TGTGCCAGCAGTCCCCAGGGGGTTGAGCAGTACTTC.

This clonotype was counted many times. The chain employs TRBV6-5 and TRBJ1-2; a possible D gene is TRBD1 (6 bases). Germline loops: CDR1 MNHEY, CDR2 SVGAGI. With 10 bases removed from V and 5 bases from J, the gap between germline ends came to 23 bases. The CDR3 has 15 amino acids. Here the CDR3 reads CATGFRDTLSYGYTF. CDR3 coding DNA: TGTGCCACGGGATTCCGGGACACCCTTTCGTATGGCTACACCTTC.

This clonotype occurred many times. The V and J genes are TRBV19 and TRBJ2-1; D remains unclear. V lost 4 bases and J 6 bases, leaving 13 bases between the germline ends. The CDR3 sequence is 14 residues long. CDR1 and CDR2 (germline): LNHDA, SQIVND (reference sequence). For the CDR3, the DNA is TGTGCCAGTAGTACCCCCTCTAGAACCAATGAGCAGTTCTTC. Residues: CASSTPSRTNEQFF.

This clonotype was found many times. V gene TRBV12-3 or TRBV12-4 combines with J gene TRBJ1-6, with 10 bases identical to TRBD1. The CDR3 totals 16 residues. With 3 bases clipped from V and 12 bases from J, the junction kept 11 bases outside the gene matches. The CDR3 sequence is CASSFFGTGEGKPLHF. The CDR3 DNA reads as TGTGCCAGCAGTTTCTTTGGGACAGGGGAAGGAAAACCCCTCCACTTT.

This clonotype came up many times. The V gene is TRBV6-6, the J gene TRBJ1-4, with D perhaps matching TRBD1 (6 bases). The CDR3 runs to 14 residues. Germline CDR1 and CDR2: MNHNY and SVGAGI (reference sequence). Trimming removed 11 bases from V and 8 bases from J, with 21 bases in between. The CDR3: CAVQGNAGQEKLFF. The CDR3 DNA is TGTGCCGTCCAGGGGAACGCGGGTCAGGAAAAACTGTTTTTT.

The sample holds a few counts of this clonotype. The chain employs TRBV6-1 and TRBJ2-5; TRBD1 aligns across 8 bases. Looked up from germline, CDR1 is MNHNS and CDR2 is SASEGT. J was trimmed by 2 bases and V by 7 bases; bases with no gene match: 6. CDR3 size: 14 residues. Here the CDR3 reads CASNRDRIQETQYF. Written as DNA, the CDR3 is TGTGCCAGCAATAGGGACAGGATACAAGAGACCCAGTACTTC.

This rearrangement joins TRBV2 to TRBJ1-4; D is perhaps TRBD1 (5 bases). CDR3 length equals 12 residues. CDR1 and CDR2 from the germline V gene are SNHLY and FYNNEI. Trimming cost V 6 bases and J 6 bases, with 8 bases left between them. CDR3 coding DNA: TGTGCCAGCAGGGGGCTAGATGAAAAACTGTTTTTT. Its translation: CASRGLDEKLFF.